This T cell receptor (beta chain) is drawn from a study of monozygotic twins with cystic fibrosis. Method: immunoSEQ multiplex PCR; TCRdb's copy keeps in-frame clones and lacks some. The sample comprises under 20,000 clones, about 90% of which are singletons, and around 1.6% rests with the top ten. Trimming cost V 4 bases and J 1 base; bases outside gene matches: 10. The CDR3 contains 17 residues. CDR1 is SEHNR and CDR2 is FQNEAQ in the germline V gene (reference sequence). The chain carries TRBV7-9 and TRBJ1-1; TRBD1 aligns across 9 bases. The specimen sequenced was blood. The origin of this receptor is a girl aged 2 to 10 with cystic fibrosis. CDR3 protein: CASSSVPGQGWNTEAFF. The CDR3 DNA is TGTGCCAGCAGCTCCGTCCCGGGACAGGGATGGAACACTGAAGCTTTCTTT.